This is a list of T cell receptor beta chains from one sample in a study of immune evolution from preneoplasia to lung adenocarcinoma. Data came from immunoSEQ multiplex PCR; TCRdb stores just in-frame clones and leaves some out. The table lists about 5,900 clones, approximately 88% of them singletons. The sequenced sample was FFPE lung adenocarcinoma in situ tissue. These receptors all stem from an older donor with lung adenocarcinoma. Both conserved end residues are part of each CDR3. D genes are given only for firm matches. Clone size is stated in some rows and not others, as once, few, many or a class when expanded.

cdr3_aa	v_call	d_call	cdr3_length	clone_size
CASSLEGRASGYTF	TRBV11-3	-	14	-
CASSDTGGALSDTQYF	TRBV5-1	TRBD1	16	-
CASSLGQLSGNTIYF	TRBV5-1	TRBD1	15	-
CASSEPPSYEQYF	TRBV5-1	-	13	-
CASSHLVVMNTEAFF	TRBV6-5	-	15	-
CASSAGTGGFRETQYF	TRBV9	TRBD1	16	-
CASRRPGQTLRFDGYTF	TRBV23-1	TRBD1	17	-
CASSRKDQHLGGYTF	TRBV9	-	15	-
CASSPGRSYEQYF	TRBV18	-	13	once
CASSEWVAGAGEQYF	TRBV2	TRBD2	15	-
CASGPSRTSGRARVNEQFF	TRBV12-5	TRBD2	19	-
CASSLGLADTGELFF	TRBV5-1	TRBD2	15	-
CASSLDGANVLTF	TRBV5-1	-	13	-
CASRVYAGELFF	TRBV2	-	12	-
CASSPGRTYEQYF	TRBV5-4	-	13	-
CASSIIASGAYNEQFF	TRBV19	TRBD2	16	-
CASSQEPQRANTGELFF	TRBV4-2	-	17	-
CAWSVQSGNTIYF	TRBV30	-	13	few
CAIRGDYNYNEQFF	TRBV10-3	-	14	-